The 24 T cell receptor beta chains in this list originate from one sample, sequenced in a study of cytomegalovirus exposure and HLA in healthy donors. The repertoire was sequenced with immunoSEQ multiplex PCR; TCRdb's copy has only in-frame clones and lacks some. This table has about 64,000 clones, roughly 95% appearing once. Sequencing used PBMCs. The receptors were sampled from a woman under 30 in good health and CMV-seropositive.

In nucleotides, the CDR3 is TGTGCCAGCAGCCCCCAGGTGGGCGAAAGCACAGATACGCAGTATTTT. Encoded protein: CASSPQVGESTDTQYF. The V gene is TRBV13, the J gene TRBJ2-3; D remains unclear. CDR1 PRHDT and CDR2 FYEKMQ come from the germline V gene (reference sequence). The V end lost 5 bases, the J end lost 0 bases, and 15 bases lay between the germline ends. CDR3 length: 16 residues.

This rearrangement joins TRBV29-1 to TRBJ2-3; 7 bases map to TRBD2. The J segment lost 1 base and the V segment lost 3 bases, leaving 7 bases of the junction unmatched. CDR1 and CDR2 (germline): SQVTM, ANQGSEA. The CDR3 runs to 15 residues. CDR3: CSVEGWAGGTDTQYF. CDR3 DNA: TGCAGCGTTGAGGGTTGGGCGGGGGGCACAGATACGCAGTATTTT.

The V call is TRBV7-2, the J call TRBJ2-6; D remains ambiguous. Trimming left V 1 base short and J 4 bases short, with 8 bases between. The CDR3 is 15 amino acids. In germline, CDR1 is SGHTA, CDR2 FQGNSA. The CDR3 coding sequence is TGTGCCAGCAGCTTAGATCCAGGAGGGGCCAACGTCCTGACTTTC. Amino acids: CASSLDPGGANVLTF.

The chain carries TRBV6-6 and TRBJ1-1, with TRBD1 matching 9 bases. This CDR3 contains 15 residues. CDR1 and CDR2 (germline): MNHNY, SVGAGI (reference sequence). The junction had 6 bases not matched to a gene; V was cut back by 6 bases and J by 1 base. The CDR3 DNA reads as TGTGCCAGCAGGGAACAGGGGGCAACGAACACTGAAGCTTTCTTT. Translating gives CASREQGATNTEAFF.

The chain couples TRBV7-6 to TRBJ1-3; 9 positions agree with TRBD1. Per germline, CDR1 SGHVS and CDR2 FNYEAQ. The CDR3 sequence is 15 residues long. With V trimmed by 6 bases and J by 4 bases, 7 bases remained unmatched. For the CDR3, the DNA is TGTGCCAGCAGGGGACAGGGTATGCGGGGAAACACCATATATTTT. It translates to CASRGQGMRGNTIYF.

The chain links TRBV9 to TRBJ1-1; tentatively, D is TRBD1 (5 bases). The germline gives CDR1 SGDLS, CDR2 YYNGEE. This CDR3 spans 13 amino acids. The ends were cut back, 4 bases at V and 2 bases at J, with 9 bases in the middle. This chain's CDR3 is CASSLTVNTEAFF. The CDR3 nucleotides read TGTGCCAGCAGCCTGACAGTTAACACTGAAGCTTTCTTT.

The chain uses TRBV6-1 and TRBJ2-7, with 8 nucleotides matching TRBD2. Germline V gives CDR1 MNHNS, CDR2 SASEGT. The CDR3 loop spans 13 amino acids. Germline trimming cut 7 bases from V and 7 bases from J; bases unmatched to any gene: 9. Written as DNA, the CDR3 is TGTGCCAGCACAGCGGGAGTGTCGGGTGAGCAGTACTTC. It codes for CASTAGVSGEQYF.

The chain is built from TRBV19 and TRBJ1-1; 7 bases align to TRBD1. J gave up 10 bases and V 6 bases, and 8 bases lay outside the gene matches. The CDR3 extends over 12 amino acids. Germline V gene data show CDR1 as LNHDA and CDR2 as SQIVND (reference sequence). The CDR3 protein is CASSPDRVGAFF. CDR3 nucleotides: TGTGCCAGTAGCCCAGACAGGGTTGGAGCTTTCTTT.

Worth noting for this clone: Other DNA variants within this sample encode the same CDR3. The chain joins TRBV27 to TRBJ1-5; 7 nucleotides line up with TRBD1. The CDR3 has 15 amino acids. Germline CDR1 is MNHEY and CDR2 is SMNVEV (reference sequence). The J segment lost 2 bases and the V segment lost 2 bases, leaving 3 bases of the junction unmatched. The CDR3 bases are TGTGCCAGCAGTTTAGGCACAGGGGGCAATCAGCCCCAGCATTTT. This sequence encodes CASSLGTGGNQPQHF.

The genes are TRBV6-6 and TRBJ2-5, with TRBD1 matching over 8 bases. The CDR3 extends over 14 amino acids. The V gene's germline CDR1 is MNHNY and CDR2 SVGAGI (reference sequence). J lost 3 bases, V lost 0 bases, and 0 bases had no gene match. The CDR3 DNA reads as TGTGCCAGCAGTTACTCGGGACAGGAAGAGACCCAGTACTTC. Translation: CASSYSGQEETQYF.

The chain combines TRBV7-2 with TRBJ2-3; 9 nucleotides align to TRBD2. V lost 5 bases and J lost 1; bases outside the gene matches: 4. Germline V gene data show CDR1 as SGHTA and CDR2 as FQGNSA. The CDR3 runs 15 residues. In DNA, the CDR3 is TGTGCCAGCAGCCAGCGGGGGGCCCGCACAGATACGCAGTATTTT. It yields the protein CASSQRGARTDTQYF.

V and J are TRBV29-1 and TRBJ2-1; 9 positions match TRBD2. The length of the CDR3 is 13 residues. After removal of 4 bases from V and 6 bases from J, the junction contained 4 bases not matched to a gene. Germline CDR1 is SQVTM and CDR2 is ANQGSEA. The CDR3 coding sequence is TGCAGCGTTGGTGGACTAGCGACCAATGAGCAGTTCTTC. This codes for CSVGGLATNEQFF.

On this clone itself: This specimen includes other DNA sequences encoding the same CDR3. This chain uses TRBV27 with TRBJ2-7; D gene ambiguous. There are 12 residues in the CDR3. Germline CDR1 reads MNHEY; CDR2 reads SMNVEV (reference sequence). Trimming stripped 3 bases from V and 5 bases from J, with 8 bases between. The CDR3 is CASSLGGHEQYF. For the CDR3, the DNA is TGTGCCAGCAGTTTGGGTGGGCACGAGCAGTACTTC.

CDR3 sequence reads: CASSWSQGDQPQHF. The CDR3 nucleotides read TGTGCCAGCAGTTGGTCCCAGGGGGATCAGCCCCAGCATTTT. The chain has TRBV28 and TRBJ1-5; the match to TRBD1 covers 7 bases. CDR1 is MDHEN, CDR2 SYDVKM, per germline. The CDR3 contains 14 residues. The junction had 5 bases not matched to a gene; V was cut back by 4 bases and J by 5 bases.

The V and J genes are TRBV5-1 and TRBJ1-1; maybe TRBD1 (5 bases). The CDR3 sequence is 16 residues long. Per the germline V gene, CDR1 is SGHRS and CDR2 is YFSETQ. V was pared by 4 bases and J by 0 bases, with 16 bases between. DNA for the CDR3: TGCGCCAGCAGCAGAAGACCCGACAGAATGAACACTGAAGCTTTCTTT. Residues: CASSRRPDRMNTEAFF.

The chain carries TRBV9 and TRBJ2-3, with 10 bases fitting TRBD2. Trimming at V came to 0 bases and at J to 2 bases, leaving 3 bases not matched to a gene. The CDR3 spans 16 residues. The V gene's germline CDR1 is SGDLS and CDR2 YYNGEE. The CDR3 DNA reads as TGTGCCAGCAGCGTAGAAGCGGGGGGGCACACAGATACGCAGTATTTT. This codes for CASSVEAGGHTDTQYF.

V is TRBV7-9 and J is TRBJ1-5; D is unclear. V was trimmed by 3 bases and J by 2 bases, leaving 5 bases between them. CDR1 SEHNR and CDR2 FQNEAQ come from the germline V gene (reference sequence). CDR3 length: 13 amino acids. CDR3 residues: CASSFSGNQPQHF. CDR3 DNA sequence: TGTGCCAGCAGCTTTAGTGGCAATCAGCCCCAGCATTTT. The variable domain in full, with the rest retrieved from reference TRBV7-9 and TRBJ1-5, is DTGVSQNPRHKITKRGQNVTFRCDPISEHNRLYWYRQTLGQGPEFLTYFQNEAQLEKSRLLSDRFSAERPKGSFSTLEIQRTEQGDSAMYLCASSFSGNQPQHFGDGTRLSIL.

The chain is built from TRBV4-2 and TRBJ2-3, with TRBD1 matching 8 bases. The CDR3 has 14 residues. Germline V CDR1 and CDR2: LGHNA, YNFKEQ. V was clipped by 4 bases and J by 6 bases; unmatched bases: 6. The CDR3 DNA sequence: TGTGCCAGCAGCCTCGGCAGGGGGCTGGATACGCAGTATTTT. Protein product: CASSLGRGLDTQYF.

The chain couples TRBV5-1 to TRBJ2-2, with 7 bases that match TRBD2. Germline V CDR1 and CDR2: SGHRS, YFSETQ. Trimming at V came to 1 base and at J to 4 bases, leaving 4 bases not matched to a gene. This CDR3 region has 15 residues. Here the CDR3 DNA reads TGCGCCAGCAGCTTGATCAGCGGGATCACCGGGGAGCTGTTTTTT. Amino acids: CASSLISGITGELFF.

The chain uses TRBV29-1 and TRBJ1-1; D remains unclear. Germline CDR1 reads SQVTM; CDR2 reads ANQGSEA. The CDR3 loop spans 14 amino acids. The ends were cut back, 4 bases at V and 1 base at J, with 13 bases in the middle. The CDR3 reads CSVVISGANTEAFF. CDR3 nucleotide sequence: TGCAGCGTTGTAATTTCCGGAGCGAACACTGAAGCTTTCTTT.

This chain joins TRBV27 and TRBJ1-2; D unclear. The germline V gene has CDR1 MNHEY and CDR2 SMNVEV (reference sequence). This CDR3 is built from 13 residues. V dropped 4 bases and J dropped 2 bases, with 8 bases sitting between them. DNA of the CDR3: TGTGCCAGCAGTTACACAGTGAACTATGGCTACACCTTC. Its protein is CASSYTVNYGYTF.

CDR3 bases: TGTGCCAGCAGACCGACCGAATCAGGAGGGACAGCCGGGCAGTACTTC. The encoded protein is CASRPTESGGTAGQYF. The chain is built from TRBV6-6 and TRBJ2-7; maybe TRBD1 (7 bases). Germline V lookup: CDR1 MNHNY, CDR2 SVGAGI (reference sequence). The CDR3 sequence is 16 residues long. V lost 6 bases, J lost 9 bases, and 27 bases lay in between.

This chain uses TRBV30 with TRBJ2-7, with 10 bases matching TRBD1. Per the germline V gene, CDR1 is GTSNPN and CDR2 is SVGIG (reference sequence). This CDR3 spans 13 amino acids. The V and J ends lost 3 bases and 6 bases, in that order; junction bases with no gene match: 5. The CDR3 sequence: CAWSKGQGLEQYF. As DNA, the CDR3 is TGTGCCTGGAGCAAGGGACAGGGGCTCGAGCAGTACTTC.

The chain is built from TRBV6-5 and TRBJ2-5; no clear D gene. The germline V and J ends were trimmed by 7 bases and 5 bases, with 8 bases remaining between them. Per the germline V gene, CDR1 is MNHEY and CDR2 is SVGAGI. The CDR3 is 11 amino acids. The CDR3 loop reads CASIHRETQYF. The CDR3 DNA reads TGTGCCAGCATCCACCGGGAGACCCAGTACTTC.